These 4 T cell receptor beta chains share one sample of origin, sequenced in a study of blood T cells in healthy people across ages. The second PCR ran roughly 6 to 11 cycles with a sample-barcoded 5' primer and J-beta primers. TCRdb re-called the 5' RACE reads through MiXCR, storing one row per CDR3 protein. Among about 2 million distinct CDR3 sequences listed, approximately 50% were seen once. Sequenced input: blood. These receptors were obtained from a woman in her 40s in good health.

This chain joins TRBV3-1 and TRBJ2-4; possibly TRBD1 for D (5 bases). The CDR3 covers 12 residues. V shed 1 base and J shed 13 bases, with 11 bases lying between them. Germline V gene data show CDR1 as LGHDT and CDR2 as YNNKEL (reference sequence). The CDR3 DNA reads TGTGCCAGCAGCCAAGCAGGGTTAGGGCAGTACTTC. It codes for CASSQAGLGQYF.

The chain uses TRBV7-2 and TRBJ2-5; possible D gene TRBD2, 5 bases. The V and J ends lost 0 bases and 5 bases respectively, with 13 bases between them. In germline, CDR1 is SGHTA, CDR2 FQGNSA. CDR3 length: 15 amino acids. This CDR3 reads CASSLAEVQRETQYF. DNA for the CDR3: TGTGCCAGCAGCTTAGCGGAGGTACAGAGGGAGACCCAGTACTTC.

This chain links TRBV28 with TRBJ2-5; the match to TRBD2 covers 10 bases. This CDR3 has 15 residues. Germline CDR1 is MDHEN and CDR2 is SYDVKM. V lost 6 bases and J lost 4; bases outside the gene matches: 8. The CDR3 spells CASRKSGGARETQYF. CDR3 bases: TGTGCCAGCAGAAAAAGCGGGGGGGCGAGAGAGACCCAGTACTTC.

The CDR3 loop is CATSDFGTGVGGYTF. CDR3 DNA: TGTGCCACCAGTGATTTCGGGACAGGGGTTGGTGGCTACACCTTC. The chain couples TRBV24-1 to TRBJ1-2, with TRBD1 matching over 10 bases. Germline V gene data show CDR1 as KGHDR and CDR2 as SFDVKD. The CDR3 runs to 15 residues. Losses at the gene ends were 1 base for V and 7 bases for J; bases not matched to a gene: 5.